This entry features one T cell receptor (beta chain) sequence. J gave up 4 bases and V 7 bases, and 14 bases lay outside the gene matches. This CDR3 spans 15 amino acids. Germline V lookup: CDR1 SQVTM, CDR2 ANQGSEA. Added to each PCR by spiking were synthetic TCR analog templates. Profiled with immunoSEQ multiplex PCR; TCRdb holds only in-frame clones, not every one. The table includes under 90,000 clones, over 90% detected once. These data come from a study of PD-L1 blockade in urothelial cancer. V gene TRBV29-1 combines with J gene TRBJ1-2, with 8 bases matching TRBD1. This TCR came from a man aged 55-75 years with urothelial cancer. The source was PBMCs, collected around atezolizumab (anti-PD-L1) treatment. The CDR3 sequence: CSAKYGQGTLYGYTF. In DNA, the CDR3 is TGCAGCGCTAAATACGGACAGGGAACTCTCTATGGCTACACCTTC.